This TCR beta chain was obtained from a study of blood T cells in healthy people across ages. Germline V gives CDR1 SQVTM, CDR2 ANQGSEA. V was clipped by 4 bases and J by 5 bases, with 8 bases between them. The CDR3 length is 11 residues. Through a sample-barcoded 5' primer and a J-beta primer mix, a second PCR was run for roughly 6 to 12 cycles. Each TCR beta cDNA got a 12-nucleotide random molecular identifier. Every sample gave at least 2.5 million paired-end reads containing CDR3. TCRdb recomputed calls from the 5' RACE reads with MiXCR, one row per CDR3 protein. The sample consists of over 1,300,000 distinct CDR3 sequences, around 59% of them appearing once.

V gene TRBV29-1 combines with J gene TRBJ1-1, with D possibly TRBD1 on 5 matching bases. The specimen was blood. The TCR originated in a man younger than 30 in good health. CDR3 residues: CSVGGRTEAFF. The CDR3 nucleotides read TGCAGCGTTGGGGGGAGAACTGAAGCTTTCTTT. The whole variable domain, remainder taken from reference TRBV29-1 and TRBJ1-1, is SAVISQKPSRDICQRGTSLTIQCQVDSQVTMMFWYRQQPGQSLTLIATANQGSEATYESGFVIDKFPISRPNLTFSTLTVSNMSPEDSSIYLCSVGGRTEAFFGQGTRLTVV.